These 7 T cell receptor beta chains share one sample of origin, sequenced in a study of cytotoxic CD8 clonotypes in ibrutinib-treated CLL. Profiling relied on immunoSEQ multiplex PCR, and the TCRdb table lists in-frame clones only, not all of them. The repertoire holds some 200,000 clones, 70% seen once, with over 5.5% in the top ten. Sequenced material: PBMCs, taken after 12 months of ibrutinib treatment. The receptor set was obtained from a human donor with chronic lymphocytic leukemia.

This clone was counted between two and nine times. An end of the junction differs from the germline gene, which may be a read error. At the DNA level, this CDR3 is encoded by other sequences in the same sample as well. In nucleotides, the CDR3 is TGTGCCACCAGTCGGGGTTCTGGAAACACCATATATTTT. Protein product: CATSRGSGNTIYF. The chain carries TRBV6-5 and TRBJ1-3; D is undetermined. There are 13 residues in the CDR3. Germline V CDR1 and CDR2: MNHEY, SVGAGI.

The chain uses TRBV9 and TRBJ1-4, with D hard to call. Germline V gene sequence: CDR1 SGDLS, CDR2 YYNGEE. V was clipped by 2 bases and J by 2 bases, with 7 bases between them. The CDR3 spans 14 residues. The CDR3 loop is CASSVQSTNEKLFF. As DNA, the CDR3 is TGTGCCAGCAGCGTTCAATCTACTAATGAAAAACTGTTTTTT.

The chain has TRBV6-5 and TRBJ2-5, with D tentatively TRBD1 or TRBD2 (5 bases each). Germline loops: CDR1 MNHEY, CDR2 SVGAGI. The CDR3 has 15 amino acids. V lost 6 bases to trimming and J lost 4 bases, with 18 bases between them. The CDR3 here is CASSTGTWGRETQYF. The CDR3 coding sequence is TGTGCCAGCAGCACCGGGACGTGGGGTCGAGAGACCCAGTACTTC.

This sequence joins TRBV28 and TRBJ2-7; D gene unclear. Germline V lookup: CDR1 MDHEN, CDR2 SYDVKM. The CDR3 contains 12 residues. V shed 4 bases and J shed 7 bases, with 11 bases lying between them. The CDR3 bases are TGTGCCAGCAGTTCTCGGCCCCGGGAGCAGTACTTC. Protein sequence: CASSSRPREQYF.

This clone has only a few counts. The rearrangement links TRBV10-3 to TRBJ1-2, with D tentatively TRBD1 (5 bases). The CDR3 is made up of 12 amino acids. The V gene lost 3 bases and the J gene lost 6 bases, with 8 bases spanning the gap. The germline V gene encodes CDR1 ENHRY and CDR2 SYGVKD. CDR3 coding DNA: TGTGCCATCAGTGAACAGGCGCATGGCTACACCTTC. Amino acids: CAISEQAHGYTF.

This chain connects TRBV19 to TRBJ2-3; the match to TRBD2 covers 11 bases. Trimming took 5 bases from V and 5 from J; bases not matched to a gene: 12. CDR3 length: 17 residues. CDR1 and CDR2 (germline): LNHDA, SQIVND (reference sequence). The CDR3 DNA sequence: TGTGCCAGTAGTGCTCGGTTAGCGGGGGGGCTAGTAGATACGCAGTATTTT. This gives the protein CASSARLAGGLVDTQYF.

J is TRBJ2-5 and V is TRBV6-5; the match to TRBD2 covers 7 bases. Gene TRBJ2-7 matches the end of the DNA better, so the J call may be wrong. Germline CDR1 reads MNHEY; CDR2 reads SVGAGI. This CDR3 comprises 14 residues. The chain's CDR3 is CASKRDASSYEQYF. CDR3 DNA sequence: TGTGCCAGCAAGCGGGACGCGAGCTCCTACGAGCAGTACTTC.